This TCR beta chain is from a study of blood T cells in healthy people across ages. General observations from the study: One million T cells yielded diversity estimates that were considered underestimates.

A remark on this clonotype: Its antigen is as yet unknown.

Germline V gene lookup returns CDR1 LGHDT and CDR2 YNNKEL (reference sequence). CDR3 length: 16 residues. A second PCR, run for roughly 7 to 12 cycles, used a sample-barcoded 5' primer plus a J-beta primer mix. Tags on each cDNA molecule came from a template-switch adaptor with 12 random nucleotides. Per sample, CDR3-containing paired-end reads numbered at least 2.5 million. TCRdb passed the 5' RACE reads through MiXCR, listing each CDR3 protein once. The table shows 1.4 million to 1.5 million distinct CDR3 sequences, with 42% occurring only once. Each donor gave approximately 9.7 milliliters of peripheral blood.

The sequenced sample consisted of blood. The clonotype originates from a woman aged 18-30 years in good health. V and J are TRBV3-1 and TRBJ2-5, with D perhaps TRBD1 or TRBD2 (5 bases each). The DNA end is a closer match to TRBJ2-7, so the J assignment may be wrong. The CDR3 protein is CASSQGKGTLGGEQYF. Written as DNA, the CDR3 is TGTGCCAGCAGCCAAGGAAAGGGGACCCTTGGGGGCGAGCAGTACTTC.